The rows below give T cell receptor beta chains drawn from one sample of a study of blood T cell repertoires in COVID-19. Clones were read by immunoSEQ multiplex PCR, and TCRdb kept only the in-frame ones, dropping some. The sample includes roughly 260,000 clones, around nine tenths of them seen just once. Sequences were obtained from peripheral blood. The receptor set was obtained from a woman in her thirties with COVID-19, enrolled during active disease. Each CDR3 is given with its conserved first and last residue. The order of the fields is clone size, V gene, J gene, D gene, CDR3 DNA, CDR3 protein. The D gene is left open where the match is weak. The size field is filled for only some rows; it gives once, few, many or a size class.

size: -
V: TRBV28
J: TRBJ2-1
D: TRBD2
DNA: TGTGCCAGCAGTCTGGGACTAGCCGGCTCCTACAATGAGCAGTTCTTC
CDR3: CASSLGLAGSYNEQFF

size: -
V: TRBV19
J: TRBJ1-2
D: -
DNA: TGTGCCAGTAGTCCGGAGACAGGCCCCAGAGGCTACACCTTC
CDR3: CASSPETGPRGYTF

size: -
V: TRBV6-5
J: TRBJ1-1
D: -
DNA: TGTGCCAGCAGAAGGACAGTCACTGAAGCTTTCTTT
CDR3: CASRRTVTEAFF

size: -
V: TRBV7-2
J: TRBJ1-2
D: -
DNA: TGTGCCAGCAGCTTAGGAGTCGGAAGAGGTGGCTACACCTTC
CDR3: CASSLGVGRGGYTF

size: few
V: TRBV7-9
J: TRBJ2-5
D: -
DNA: TGTGCCAGCAGCCTCCTTCAAGAGACCCAGTACTTC
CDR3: CASSLLQETQYF

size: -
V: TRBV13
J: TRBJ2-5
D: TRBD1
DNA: TGTGCCAGCAGCTCCCGGACAGGATATCAAGAGACCCAGTACTTC
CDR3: CASSSRTGYQETQYF

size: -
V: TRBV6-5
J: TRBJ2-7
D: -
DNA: TGTGCCAGCACTCGAACGGACTTTATCTACGAGCAGTACTTC
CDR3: CASTRTDFIYEQYF

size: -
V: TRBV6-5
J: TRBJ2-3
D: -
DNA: TGTGCCAGCAGACCAAGACAGACAGATACGCAGTATTTT
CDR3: CASRPRQTDTQYF

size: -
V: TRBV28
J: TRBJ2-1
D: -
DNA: TGTGCCAGCAGTTTAACCGAGGATGAGCAGTTCTTC
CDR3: CASSLTEDEQFF

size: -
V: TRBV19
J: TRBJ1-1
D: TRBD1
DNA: TGTGCCACCGCGGACAGGAGGAACACTGAAGCTTTCTTT
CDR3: CATADRRNTEAFF

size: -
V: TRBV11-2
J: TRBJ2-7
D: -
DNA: TGTGCCAGCAGCTTAGACCCCCCCCCTTCCCCCTACGAGCAGTACTTC
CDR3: CASSLDPPPSPYEQYF

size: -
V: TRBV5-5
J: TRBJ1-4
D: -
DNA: TGTGCCAGCAGCTTGGCCGTGGCGGGGGATGAAAAACTGTTTTTT
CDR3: CASSLAVAGDEKLFF

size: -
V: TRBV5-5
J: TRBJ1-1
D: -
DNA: TGTGCCAGCAGCACCCTGTCGGGGAGCCCGAACACTGAAGCTTTCTTT
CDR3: CASSTLSGSPNTEAFF

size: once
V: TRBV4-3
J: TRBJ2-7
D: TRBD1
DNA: TGCGCCAGCAGCCTGGAGACCGGGACAGGGACCTCCTACGAGCAGTACTTC
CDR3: CASSLETGTGTSYEQYF

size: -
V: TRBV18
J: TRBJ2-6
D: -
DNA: TGTGCCAGCTCGGAGGGAAGCTCTGGGGCCAACGTCCTGACTTTC
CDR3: CASSEGSSGANVLTF

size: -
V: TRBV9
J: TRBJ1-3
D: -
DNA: TGTGCCAGCAGCGTAGGCGGGGCGTCTGGAAACACCATATATTTT
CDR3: CASSVGGASGNTIYF

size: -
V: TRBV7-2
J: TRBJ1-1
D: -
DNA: TGTGCCAGCAGCTTAAGGGAGTACACTGAAGCTTTCTTT
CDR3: CASSLREYTEAFF

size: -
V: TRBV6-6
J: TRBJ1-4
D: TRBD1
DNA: TGTGCCAGCAGTTACCTTCCGGGACAGGGTAATGAAAAACTGTTTTTT
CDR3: CASSYLPGQGNEKLFF

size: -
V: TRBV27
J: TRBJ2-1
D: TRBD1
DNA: TGTGCCAGCAGTTTGTTAGGACAGGGGGTCTTCTTC
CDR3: CASSLLGQGVFF

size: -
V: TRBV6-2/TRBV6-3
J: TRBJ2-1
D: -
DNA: TGTGCCAGCAGTAACGGGACTCTCTACAATGAGCAGTTCTTC
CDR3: CASSNGTLYNEQFF

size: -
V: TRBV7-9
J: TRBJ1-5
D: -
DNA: TGTGCCAGCAGCTCTCCCGGTGGCGGTCAGCCCCAGCATTTT
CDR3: CASSSPGGGQPQHF

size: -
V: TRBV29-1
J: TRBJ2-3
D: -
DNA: TGCAGCGTTGACACAGCGGGAGATACGCAGTATTTT
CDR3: CSVDTAGDTQYF

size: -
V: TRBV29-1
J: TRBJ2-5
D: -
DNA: TGCAGCGCCAGACGGAGGTTTGGAGAGACCCAGTACTTC
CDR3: CSARRRFGETQYF

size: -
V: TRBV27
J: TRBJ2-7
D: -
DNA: TGTGCCAGCAGTTTAGCGGGACCAAGCCTCGGCCACGAGCAGTACTTC
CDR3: CASSLAGPSLGHEQYF

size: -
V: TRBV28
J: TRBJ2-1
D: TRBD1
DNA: TGTGCCAGCAGTTTAAGGGGGCGGAGGTATAATGAGCAGTTCTTC
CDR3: CASSLRGRRYNEQFF

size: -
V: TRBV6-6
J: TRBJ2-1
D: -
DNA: TGTGCCAGCAGAAGAGCAGGCGATGAGCAGTTCTTC
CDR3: CASRRAGDEQFF

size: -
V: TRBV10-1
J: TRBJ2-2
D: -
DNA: TGCGCCAGCAGTAGTCCAGGGGCCAACACCGGGGAGCTGTTTTTT
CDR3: CASSSPGANTGELFF

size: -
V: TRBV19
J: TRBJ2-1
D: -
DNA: TGTGCCAGTAGTATAGTTACAGGGGGGGCCTACAATGAGCAGTTCTTC
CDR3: CASSIVTGGAYNEQFF

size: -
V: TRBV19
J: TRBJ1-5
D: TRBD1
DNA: TGTGCCAGTAGTATTGAGGCGGGGAGAGACAGGGCCAATCAGCCCCAGCATTTT
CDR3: CASSIEAGRDRANQPQHF

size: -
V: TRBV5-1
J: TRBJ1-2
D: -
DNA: TGCGCCAGCAGCTTGGGCCAGGGGTGGGACTATGGCTACACCTTC
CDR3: CASSLGQGWDYGYTF

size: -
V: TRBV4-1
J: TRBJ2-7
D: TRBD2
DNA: TGCGCCAGCAGCCAAGTTGGTAGCGGGAGTGGCGGGCAGTACTTC
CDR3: CASSQVGSGSGGQYF

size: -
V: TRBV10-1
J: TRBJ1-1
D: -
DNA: TGCGCCAGCAGTGAGTCCGGGGTGAACACTGAAGCTTTCTTT
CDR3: CASSESGVNTEAFF

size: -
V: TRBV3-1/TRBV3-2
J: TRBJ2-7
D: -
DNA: TGTGCCAGCAGCCGGACAACCTACGAGCAGTACTTC
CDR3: CASSRTTYEQYF

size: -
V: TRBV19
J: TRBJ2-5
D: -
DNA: TGTGCCAGTAGTATAGCTCGGAGGGGCGGCCAAGAGACCCAGTACTTC
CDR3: CASSIARRGGQETQYF

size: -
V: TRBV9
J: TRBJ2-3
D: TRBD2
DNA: TGTGCCAGCAGCGTAGAGCTAGCGGGGACCACAGATACGCAGTATTTT
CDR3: CASSVELAGTTDTQYF

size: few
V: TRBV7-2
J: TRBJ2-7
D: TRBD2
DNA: TGTGCCAGCAGCCCGGGACTGCCGGGGGGCGAGCAGTACTTC
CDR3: CASSPGLPGGEQYF

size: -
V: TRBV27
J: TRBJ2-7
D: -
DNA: TGTGCCAGCACCAACGGAGGGCTAGGTAACGAGCAGTACTTC
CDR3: CASTNGGLGNEQYF

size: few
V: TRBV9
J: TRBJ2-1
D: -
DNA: TGTGCCAGCAGCGATACTCCTTTTTCCTACAATGAGCAGTTCTTC
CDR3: CASSDTPFSYNEQFF

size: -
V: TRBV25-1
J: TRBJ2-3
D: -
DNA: TGTGCCAGCAGTGCCCCTAGCGCAAGCACAGATACGCAGTATTTT
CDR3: CASSAPSASTDTQYF

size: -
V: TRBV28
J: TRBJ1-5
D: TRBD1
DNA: TGTGCCAGCAGTCCAACAGGGGTCCAGCCCCAGCATTTT
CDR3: CASSPTGVQPQHF

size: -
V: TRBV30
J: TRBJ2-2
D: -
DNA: TGTGCCTGGAGGTTGATGGGGCTCACCGGGGAGCTGTTTTTT
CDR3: CAWRLMGLTGELFF

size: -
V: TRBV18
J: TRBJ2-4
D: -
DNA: TGTGCCAGCTCACCCACCGGGGGGCGAAACATTCAGTACTTC
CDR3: CASSPTGGRNIQYF

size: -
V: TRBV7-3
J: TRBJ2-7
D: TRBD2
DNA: TGTGCCACCAGCTTACCCGGGGGACTAGACTACGAGCAGTACTTC
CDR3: CATSLPGGLDYEQYF

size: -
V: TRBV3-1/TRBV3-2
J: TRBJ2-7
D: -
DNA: TGTGCCAGCAGCCAAGATAGAGCCAGGCTAACCTACGAGCAGTACTTC
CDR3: CASSQDRARLTYEQYF

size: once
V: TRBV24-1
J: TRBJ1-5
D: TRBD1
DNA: TGTGCCACCAGCGACCGGACAGGGGGTCAGCCCCAGCATTTT
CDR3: CATSDRTGGQPQHF